The present TCR beta chain was sequenced within a study of siplizumab effects on memory and regulatory T cells. The study, taken as a whole, reports: It seemed that naive T cells were more diverse than memory cells and were major contributors to the alloresponse. Alloreactive sequences traceable to unstimulated CD4+ memory cells declined significantly under siplizumab.

Profiling relied on immunoSEQ multiplex PCR, and the TCRdb table lists in-frame clones only, not all of them. The profile shows tens of thousands of clones, roughly nine tenths of them singletons. Germline CDR1 SNHLY, CDR2 FYNNEI. V gave up 3 bases and J gave up 6 bases; unmatched junction bases: 11. This CDR3 is 16 amino acids long. Concerning this clone itself: Antigen specificity is unknown.

The sample was CD8+ T cells sorted from blood. The TCR originated in a human donor in good health. J is TRBJ2-1 and V is TRBV2, with TRBD2 matching over 7 bases. CDR3 in amino acids: CASSDSAGRSFNEQFF. For the CDR3, the DNA is TGTGCCAGCAGTGATTCAGCGGGACGGTCATTCAATGAGCAGTTCTTC.